The rows below give T cell receptor beta chains drawn from one sample of a study of blood T cell repertoires in COVID-19. The data were produced by immunoSEQ multiplex PCR, yet TCRdb's version contains in-frame clones alone and is incomplete. The data show some 98,000 clones, roughly 80% seen once. Sequences were obtained from peripheral blood. These receptor sequences come from a man in his sixties or seventies with active or convalescent COVID-19. Both conserved end residues are part of each CDR3. A D gene is named only where the DNA matches it firmly. Some rows have no size entry. The others give once, few or many, or a class for an expanded clone.

j_gene: TRBJ2-7
v_gene: TRBV2
d_gene: TRBD1
abundance: few
CDR3aa: CASSDPGQYEQYF
CDR3nt: TGTGCCAGCAGTGACCCGGGACAGTACGAGCAGTACTTC

j_gene: TRBJ1-2
v_gene: TRBV4-1
d_gene: NA
abundance: NA
CDR3aa: CASSQEQAFGGYTF
CDR3nt: TGCGCCAGCAGCCAAGAACAGGCCTTCGGAGGCTACACCTTC

j_gene: TRBJ2-7
v_gene: TRBV7-2
d_gene: NA
abundance: NA
CDR3aa: CASSLTQANYEQYF
CDR3nt: TGTGCCAGCAGCTTAACACAGGCAAACTACGAGCAGTACTTC

j_gene: TRBJ1-1
v_gene: TRBV18
d_gene: NA
abundance: NA
CDR3aa: CASSLGQRSTEAFF
CDR3nt: TGTGCCAGCTCACTAGGACAGAGAAGCACTGAAGCTTTCTTT

j_gene: TRBJ1-3
v_gene: TRBV30
d_gene: TRBD1
abundance: NA
CDR3aa: CAWTGGGNTIYF
CDR3nt: TGTGCCTGGACAGGGGGAGGAAACACCATATATTTT

j_gene: TRBJ2-7
v_gene: TRBV23-1
d_gene: TRBD1
abundance: NA
CDR3aa: CASSQSNRGNF
CDR3nt: TGCGCCAGCAGTCAATCGAACAGGGGGAACTTC

j_gene: TRBJ2-4
v_gene: TRBV5-1
d_gene: NA
abundance: NA
CDR3aa: CASSLEAGNIQYF
CDR3nt: TGCGCCAGCAGCTTGGAAGCAGGGAACATTCAGTACTTC

j_gene: TRBJ2-7
v_gene: TRBV4-2
d_gene: TRBD1
abundance: few
CDR3aa: CASSQGTGPYEQYF
CDR3nt: TGTGCCAGCAGCCAGGGGACAGGCCCCTACGAGCAGTACTTC

j_gene: TRBJ1-3
v_gene: TRBV3-1/TRBV3-2
d_gene: NA
abundance: few
CDR3aa: CASSQPSGWLRNTIYF
CDR3nt: TGTGCCAGCAGCCAACCCAGCGGCTGGTTGAGGAACACCATATATTTT

j_gene: TRBJ2-5
v_gene: TRBV11-3
d_gene: TRBD2
abundance: NA
CDR3aa: CASSVSGGAPTETQYF
CDR3nt: TGTGCCAGCAGCGTTAGCGGGGGGGCCCCTACGGAGACCCAGTACTTC

j_gene: TRBJ1-2
v_gene: TRBV27
d_gene: NA
abundance: NA
CDR3aa: CASSFRGAGGYTF
CDR3nt: TGTGCCAGCAGTTTTAGAGGGGCGGGGGGCTACACCTTC

j_gene: TRBJ1-3
v_gene: TRBV6-6
d_gene: NA
abundance: once
CDR3aa: CASSYSSGGNTIYF
CDR3nt: TGTGCCAGCAGTTACTCGTCAGGTGGAAACACCATATATTTT

j_gene: TRBJ2-5
v_gene: TRBV29-1
d_gene: TRBD2
abundance: NA
CDR3aa: CSVGARAGGRETQYF
CDR3nt: TGCAGCGTTGGTGCTAGAGCGGGGGGGCGAGAGACCCAGTACTTC

j_gene: TRBJ2-2
v_gene: TRBV9
d_gene: TRBD1
abundance: NA
CDR3aa: CASSPRGSLTGELFF
CDR3nt: TGTGCCAGCAGCCCCAGGGGGTCCCTCACCGGGGAGCTGTTTTTT

j_gene: TRBJ1-5
v_gene: TRBV19
d_gene: NA
abundance: NA
CDR3aa: CASSIGRTGNQPQHF
CDR3nt: TGTGCCAGTAGTATCGGCAGGACTGGCAATCAGCCCCAGCATTTT

j_gene: TRBJ1-6
v_gene: TRBV2
d_gene: NA
abundance: few
CDR3aa: CASSEQGDSPLHF
CDR3nt: TGTGCCAGCAGTGAACAGGGTGATTCACCCCTCCACTTT

j_gene: TRBJ1-2
v_gene: TRBV4-1
d_gene: NA
abundance: NA
CDR3aa: CASSQDGSGWDYGYTF
CDR3nt: TGCGCCAGCAGCCAAGATGGGTCGGGTTGGGACTATGGCTACACCTTC

j_gene: TRBJ1-5
v_gene: TRBV6-1
d_gene: TRBD1
abundance: NA
CDR3aa: CASSVTGVYSNQPQHF
CDR3nt: TGTGCCAGCAGTGTGACAGGGGTTTATAGCAATCAGCCCCAGCATTTT

j_gene: TRBJ1-1
v_gene: TRBV6-1
d_gene: NA
abundance: NA
CDR3aa: CATGGGTEAFF
CDR3nt: TGTGCCACCGGGGGGGGTACTGAAGCTTTCTTT

j_gene: TRBJ1-5
v_gene: TRBV2
d_gene: TRBD1
abundance: NA
CDR3aa: CASSRTGGQPQHF
CDR3nt: TGTGCCAGCAGTCGGACAGGGGGACAGCCCCAGCATTTT

j_gene: TRBJ2-2
v_gene: TRBV4-3
d_gene: NA
abundance: NA
CDR3aa: CASSQESAAGGELFF
CDR3nt: TGCGCCAGCAGCCAAGAATCGGCGGCGGGCGGGGAGCTGTTTTTT

j_gene: TRBJ1-5
v_gene: TRBV19
d_gene: TRBD1
abundance: few
CDR3aa: CASSNPGTGRVWPQHF
CDR3nt: TGTGCCAGTAGTAACCCCGGGACAGGCCGGGTGTGGCCCCAGCATTTT

j_gene: TRBJ2-2
v_gene: TRBV4-3
d_gene: NA
abundance: NA
CDR3aa: CASSAGAADGELFF
CDR3nt: TGCGCCAGCAGTGCGGGGGCGGCGGACGGGGAGCTGTTTTTT

j_gene: TRBJ2-7
v_gene: TRBV3-1/TRBV3-2
d_gene: TRBD2
abundance: NA
CDR3aa: CASSQGQTSGYGQYF
CDR3nt: TGTGCCAGCAGCCAAGGCCAGACTAGCGGCTACGGGCAGTACTTC

j_gene: TRBJ2-1
v_gene: TRBV4-3
d_gene: TRBD2
abundance: NA
CDR3aa: CASSQDLASGGLRSEQFF
CDR3nt: TGCGCCAGCAGCCAAGATTTGGCTAGCGGGGGCTTACGGAGTGAGCAGTTCTTC

j_gene: TRBJ1-1
v_gene: TRBV6-5
d_gene: NA
abundance: once
CDR3aa: CASSYGPATEAFF
CDR3nt: TGTGCCAGCAGTTACGGGCCCGCCACTGAAGCTTTCTTT

j_gene: TRBJ2-7
v_gene: TRBV27
d_gene: NA
abundance: NA
CDR3aa: CASSLGLLYEQYF
CDR3nt: TGTGCCAGCAGTTTGGGGCTACTCTACGAGCAGTACTTC

j_gene: TRBJ1-1
v_gene: TRBV18
d_gene: NA
abundance: medium-sized
CDR3aa: CASSPITGSNTEAFF
CDR3nt: TGTGCCAGCTCACCAATTACGGGGTCGAACACTGAAGCTTTCTTT

j_gene: TRBJ2-5
v_gene: TRBV4-2
d_gene: NA
abundance: NA
CDR3aa: CASSFRTGDGTQYF
CDR3nt: TGTGCCAGCAGCTTCCGGACTGGTGATGGGACCCAGTACTTC

j_gene: TRBJ2-2
v_gene: TRBV6-1
d_gene: NA
abundance: NA
CDR3aa: CASSARGGGHTGELFF
CDR3nt: TGTGCCAGCAGTGCCCGAGGGGGGGGGCACACCGGGGAGCTGTTTTTT

j_gene: TRBJ1-1
v_gene: TRBV2
d_gene: TRBD1
abundance: once
CDR3aa: CASSTGVAEAFF
CDR3nt: TGTGCCAGCAGCACAGGGGTCGCTGAAGCTTTCTTT

j_gene: TRBJ1-1
v_gene: TRBV7-9
d_gene: NA
abundance: NA
CDR3aa: CASSRAGDTEAFF
CDR3nt: TGTGCCAGCTCTCGGGCAGGGGACACTGAAGCTTTCTTT

j_gene: TRBJ1-4
v_gene: TRBV9
d_gene: NA
abundance: NA
CDR3aa: CASSVLGGSNEKLFF
CDR3nt: TGTGCCAGCAGCGTCTTGGGGGGGTCTAATGAAAAACTGTTTTTT

j_gene: TRBJ1-3
v_gene: TRBV5-4
d_gene: TRBD1
abundance: NA
CDR3aa: CASSMDRAGNTIYF
CDR3nt: TGTGCCAGCAGCATGGACAGGGCTGGAAACACCATATATTTT

j_gene: TRBJ2-7
v_gene: TRBV6-6
d_gene: TRBD2
abundance: NA
CDR3aa: CASSYSRGGGSYEQYF
CDR3nt: TGTGCCAGCAGTTACTCTCGGGGGGGCGGGTCCTACGAGCAGTACTTC

j_gene: TRBJ2-5
v_gene: TRBV5-1
d_gene: TRBD1
abundance: few
CDR3aa: CASGQGARETQYF
CDR3nt: TGCGCCAGCGGACAGGGGGCTCGGGAGACCCAGTACTTC

j_gene: TRBJ2-3
v_gene: TRBV5-1
d_gene: NA
abundance: once
CDR3aa: CASSLEGGSDTQYF
CDR3nt: TGCGCCAGCAGCTTGGAGGGCGGGTCGGATACGCAGTATTTT

j_gene: TRBJ2-3
v_gene: TRBV11-2
d_gene: NA
abundance: NA
CDR3aa: CASSSDSGGDTQYF
CDR3nt: TGTGCCAGCAGCTCGGACAGCGGCGGGGATACGCAGTATTTT

j_gene: TRBJ1-1
v_gene: TRBV12-5
d_gene: NA
abundance: NA
CDR3aa: CASGWGGTSRNTEAFF
CDR3nt: TGTGCTAGTGGTTGGGGGGGGACCTCAAGGAACACTGAAGCTTTCTTT

j_gene: TRBJ2-7
v_gene: TRBV7-9
d_gene: NA
abundance: NA
CDR3aa: CASSLGEKLYEQYF
CDR3nt: TGTGCCAGCAGCTTAGGGGAGAAGCTATACGAGCAGTACTTC

j_gene: TRBJ1-2
v_gene: TRBV20-1
d_gene: TRBD1
abundance: NA
CDR3aa: CSASDRGRNGYTF
CDR3nt: TGCAGTGCTAGTGACAGGGGGCGCAATGGCTACACCTTC

j_gene: TRBJ2-3
v_gene: TRBV28
d_gene: TRBD2
abundance: NA
CDR3aa: CASSPPGLAVLDTQYF
CDR3nt: TGTGCCAGCAGCCCTCCGGGACTAGCGGTACTAGATACGCAGTATTTT

j_gene: TRBJ2-3
v_gene: TRBV9
d_gene: TRBD2
abundance: NA
CDR3aa: CARTRGGAPDTQYF
CDR3nt: TGTGCCAGGACCCGGGGGGGGGCCCCAGATACGCAGTATTTT

j_gene: TRBJ2-1
v_gene: TRBV2
d_gene: NA
abundance: NA
CDR3aa: CASCHRSSRNEQFF
CDR3nt: TGTGCCAGCTGTCACAGGTCCAGCAGAAATGAGCAGTTCTTC

j_gene: TRBJ2-2
v_gene: TRBV12-5
d_gene: NA
abundance: NA
CDR3aa: CASGLAYTGELFF
CDR3nt: TGTGCTAGTGGTTTGGCCTATACCGGGGAGCTGTTTTTT